A selection of T cell receptor beta chains follows, all from one sample in a study of T cell changes during pregnancy in multiple sclerosis. The assay was immunoSEQ multiplex PCR, and TCRdb's table has in-frame clones only and misses some. The sample has over 60,000 clones; 91% are singletons. Here the sequenced sample was peripheral blood, taken in the third trimester of pregnancy. The receptor source for this set is a female donor in good health, enrolled as a control in a pregnancy study. Both conserved end residues are part of each CDR3. The D gene is left open where the match is weak. A clone size is listed for some rows: how often the clone was seen (once, few, many), or a class if it is expanded.

v_call	clone_size	j_call	d_call	cdr3_nt	cdr3_aa
TRBV4-2	.	TRBJ2-3	TRBD2	TGTGCCAGCAGCCAAGAAGGTGTAGCGGGGGGGCCGCTCACAGATACGCAGTATTTT	CASSQEGVAGGPLTDTQYF
TRBV18	.	TRBJ1-1	.	TGTGCCAGCTCACCGGTCGGGGGTTCGAACACTGAAGCTTTCTTT	CASSPVGGSNTEAFF
TRBV6-6	.	TRBJ2-1	TRBD2	TGTGCCAGCAGCGAAACCGGGACTAGGGTTGGGAATGAGCAGTTCTTC	CASSETGTRVGNEQFF
TRBV6-1	.	TRBJ1-2	TRBD1	TGTGCCAGCAGTGAATTATTCGGACAGGGAGGTGGCTACACCTTC	CASSELFGQGGGYTF
TRBV7-2	once	TRBJ1-1	TRBD1	TGTGCCACCCAGGGGGAGATCCTCATGAACACTGAAGCTTTCTTT	CATQGEILMNTEAFF
TRBV7-8	few	TRBJ2-1	.	TGTGCCAGCAGCTTAGTGGGGCGGTCAGGGGTACAATATGAGCAGTTCTTC	CASSLVGRSGVQYEQFF
TRBV6-1	.	TRBJ1-1	.	TGTGCCAGCACACCCTCGGTTCTTACCGACACTGAAGCTTTCTTT	CASTPSVLTDTEAFF
TRBV7-9	once	TRBJ1-1	.	TGTGCCAGCAGCTTAGTTAGTCCTAGGAGCACTGAAGCTTTCTTT	CASSLVSPRSTEAFF
TRBV5-4	.	TRBJ2-1	TRBD2	TGTGCCAGCAGCTTTGCTCTAGCGGGAAATAAAAATGAGCAGTTCTTC	CASSFALAGNKNEQFF
TRBV6-1	.	TRBJ1-5	TRBD1	TGTGCCGGGGGACAGGAAAGCAATCAGCCCCAGCATTTT	CAGGQESNQPQHF
TRBV10-3	.	TRBJ1-2	TRBD1	TGTGCCATCAGTCAGGACAGGGATGGGGATGGCTACACCTTC	CAISQDRDGDGYTF
TRBV9	.	TRBJ1-2	TRBD1	TGTGCCAGCAGCTCCGGAGGACAACAGGGGAACCATGGCTACACCTTC	CASSSGGQQGNHGYTF
TRBV7-9	.	TRBJ2-7	TRBD2	TGTGCCAGCAGCATAGGGACTAGCGGGAGCTCCTACGAGCAGTACTTC	CASSIGTSGSSYEQYF
TRBV7-9	few	TRBJ1-6	.	TGTGCCAGCACCACAGGGTTTACCTTAAATTCACCCCTCCACTTT	CASTTGFTLNSPLHF
TRBV19	.	TRBJ2-7	.	TGTGCCAGTAGTATGGGGGCGGGCGAGCAGTACTTC	CASSMGAGEQYF
TRBV5-4	.	TRBJ2-3	TRBD2	TGTGCCAGCAGCTTGGCCCCCGGAAGCGGGAGTACAGATACGCAGTATTTT	CASSLAPGSGSTDTQYF
TRBV7-9	.	TRBJ2-3	TRBD2	TGTGCCAGCAGCTTAGGCGCTAGCGGGGGGCCCACAGATACGCAGTATTTT	CASSLGASGGPTDTQYF
TRBV7-2	.	TRBJ2-3	TRBD1	TGTGCCAGCAGTCGCGACAGGGGAGATACGCAGTATTTT	CASSRDRGDTQYF
TRBV9	.	TRBJ2-7	TRBD1	TGTGCCAGCAGCGTAGAGGTCGGGACAGGTGTTCTGGAGCAGTACTTC	CASSVEVGTGVLEQYF
TRBV7-2	.	TRBJ1-5	.	TGTGCCAGCAGCTTAGTAACGGGGAGGGTGGGTCAGCCCCAGCATTTT	CASSLVTGRVGQPQHF
TRBV19	.	TRBJ1-5	.	TGTGCCAGTAGTATTGCCCGGGACAATCAGCCCCAGCATTTT	CASSIARDNQPQHF
TRBV6-5	.	TRBJ1-5	TRBD1	TGTGCCAGCAGTGTGCGACAGGGCGGCAATCAGCCCCAGCATTTT	CASSVRQGGNQPQHF
TRBV11-2	few	TRBJ2-4	TRBD2	TGTGCCAGCAGCTTAGCCGGGAGGGAAAACATTCAGTACTTC	CASSLAGRENIQYF
TRBV5-8	.	TRBJ2-7	TRBD2	TGTGCCAGCAGCAGACCCGTAGCGGGGGCCTACGAGCAGTACTTC	CASSRPVAGAYEQYF
TRBV28	.	TRBJ1-5	.	TGTGCCAGCAGTTTAGGGAACAGGCGCAATCAGCCCCAGCATTTT	CASSLGNRRNQPQHF
TRBV7-2	once	TRBJ1-5	TRBD1	TGTGCCAGCAGCTTAGCAGGGACAGGGGGCCAGCCCCAGCATTTT	CASSLAGTGGQPQHF
TRBV5-6	.	TRBJ2-3	TRBD1	TGTGCCAGCAGCTCGCCGGGACAGGGGGCAGATACGCAGTATTTT	CASSSPGQGADTQYF
TRBV18	.	TRBJ1-6	.	TGTGCCAGCTCACCAGGGGCATCCTATAATTCACCCCTCCACTTT	CASSPGASYNSPLHF
TRBV7-9	.	TRBJ1-5	TRBD1	TGTGCCAGCAGAATGGACAGGGACCAGCCCCAGCATTTT	CASRMDRDQPQHF
TRBV5-1	.	TRBJ1-4	TRBD1	TGCGCCAGCAGCAAAGAGACAGGGGGAAGCGTTGAAAAACTGTTTTTT	CASSKETGGSVEKLFF
TRBV6-1	once	TRBJ2-1	TRBD2	TGTGCCAGCAGTGAGCGGGGGGTTTACAATGAGCAGTTCTTC	CASSERGVYNEQFF